This passage covers 12 T cell receptor beta chains from one sample sequenced in a study of blood T cells in healthy people across ages. Sample-barcoded 5' priming and a J-beta primer mix drove a second PCR of roughly 7 to 11 cycles. Each CDR3 protein gets one entry after TCRdb re-called the 5' RACE reads with MiXCR. The data show 850,000 to 1,000,000 distinct CDR3 sequences, about 48% seen once. Input material: blood. The receptors were gathered from a man aged 25 to 45 in good health.

This sequence joins TRBV11-1 and TRBJ2-7, with 7 bases identical to TRBD2. In germline, CDR1 is SGHAT, CDR2 FQDESV (reference sequence). J was trimmed by 1 base and V by 2 bases; bases with no gene match: 5. The CDR3 has 15 residues. The CDR3: CASSLMGLPSYEQYF. CDR3 DNA sequence: TGTGCCAGCAGCTTAATGGGACTACCTTCCTACGAGCAGTACTTC.

This clonotype has only one observation. This may stem from a read error, because a much larger clone lies one nucleotide away. The genes are TRBV7-2 and TRBJ2-3, with TRBD2 matching over 8 bases. The germline V gene has CDR1 SGHTA and CDR2 FQGNSA. CDR3 size: 16 residues. The CDR3 sequence: CAGSGGGRGSTDTQYF. In nucleotides, the CDR3 is TGTGCCGGCAGCGGGGGTGGACGAGGAAGCACAGATACGCAGTATTTT.

This clonotype has just a few counts. The chain has TRBV5-6 and TRBJ2-2, with unresolved D. The V and J ends lost 0 bases and 4 bases respectively, with 13 bases between them. The CDR3 loop spans 16 amino acids. CDR1 is SGHDT and CDR2 is YYEEEE in the germline V gene. CDR3 sequence reads: CASSLERRLSTGELFF. DNA for the CDR3: TGTGCCAGCAGCTTGGAGAGGCGATTGAGCACCGGGGAGCTGTTTTTT.

This chain uses TRBV2 with TRBJ2-3, with 8 nucleotides matching TRBD1. Unmatched junction bases numbered 11, after V lost 6 bases and J lost 3 bases. This CDR3 region has 16 residues. Germline CDR1 and CDR2: SNHLY and FYNNEI. The CDR3 spells CASRERAGGRTDTQYF. DNA of the CDR3: TGTGCCAGCAGGGAAAGGGCAGGGGGCAGGACAGATACGCAGTATTTT.

V and J are TRBV12-3 or TRBV12-4 and TRBJ1-2; no reliable D call. This CDR3 spans 13 amino acids. V was shortened by 3 bases and J by 10 bases, with 15 bases between the two germline ends. CDR3 sequence reads: CASSFGGRNDYTF. CDR3 DNA: TGTGCCAGCAGTTTCGGTGGACGGAATGACTACACCTTC.

The chain links TRBV9 to TRBJ1-5; D is uncertain. The CDR3 loop spans 15 amino acids. The V gene lost 0 bases and the J gene lost 5 bases, with 12 bases spanning the gap. Germline-derived CDR1 and CDR2 are SGDLS and YYNGEE. The CDR3 nucleotides read TGTGCCAGCAGCGTAGGAGAGGGAGGTCATCAGCCCCAGCATTTT. Its protein product is CASSVGEGGHQPQHF.

Comment on this clonotype: The junction shows a germline mismatch at one end, possibly a read error. The chain links TRBV6-6 to TRBJ1-5, with D hard to call. The CDR3 has 14 amino acids. The V gene's germline CDR1 is MNHNY and CDR2 SVGAGI (reference sequence). This CDR3 is CATQAGYSNQPLHF. The CDR3 bases are TGTGCCACGCAGGCGGGATATAGCAATCAGCCCCTGCATTTT.

The chain is built from TRBV20-1 and TRBJ2-3; 9 bases align to TRBD2. The CDR3 contains 16 residues. Germline CDR1 and CDR2: DFQATT and SNEGSKA (reference sequence). The junction had 7 bases not matched to a gene; V was cut back by 1 base and J by 2 bases. The CDR3 DNA is TGCAGTGCTAGAGTAGTAGCGGGGGCCAACACAGATACGCAGTATTTT. Translating it yields CSARVVAGANTDTQYF.

This clonotype was observed a handful of times. J is TRBJ1-1 and V is TRBV6-2 or TRBV6-3, with no clear D. Trimming took 6 bases from V and 5 from J, leaving 16 bases between them. The CDR3 is 14 amino acids. CDR1 and CDR2 (germline): MNHEY, SVGEGT. The CDR3 DNA sequence: TGTGCCAGCAGGATTAGACCGGCTTGGACTGAAGCTTTCTTT. Encoded protein: CASRIRPAWTEAFF.

This clonotype was seen a handful of times. The CDR3 spells CAITEVAGGRITDTQYF. In nucleotides, the CDR3 is TGTGCCATAACGGAGGTAGCGGGGGGGCGAATCACAGATACGCAGTATTTT. The chain recombines TRBV2 with TRBJ2-3; 11 positions match TRBD2. CDR1 and CDR2 from the germline V gene are SNHLY and FYNNEI. J gave up 2 bases and V 10 bases, and 14 bases lay outside the gene matches. CDR3 length: 17 residues.

This chain uses TRBV4-1 with TRBJ1-5; D not certain. CDR3 length: 16 residues. From germline, CDR1 is MGHRA and CDR2 YSYEKL. V was shortened by 3 bases and J by 5 bases, with 17 bases between the two germline ends. CDR3 nucleotides: TGCGCCAGCAGCCAGGCCCCGGGTCAGGCGCATCAGCCCCAGCATTTT. This translates into CASSQAPGQAHQPQHF.

This chain joins TRBV28 and TRBJ2-4, with D maybe TRBD1 (6 bases). The end of the DNA is better explained by TRBJ2-7, so the J call may be wrong. Germline loops: CDR1 MDHEN, CDR2 SYDVKM. The CDR3 is made up of 14 amino acids. The CDR3: CASSRIQGRYEQYF. The DNA for the CDR3 is TGTGCCAGCAGTCGGATACAGGGACGGTACGAGCAGTACTTC.